The entry that follows covers one T cell receptor (beta chain) sequence. Its antigen is as yet unknown. This record comes from a study of siplizumab effects on memory and regulatory T cells. General study results and limits: Memory cells seemed less diverse than naive T cells, which also seemed major contributors to the alloresponse. Among mappable alloreactive CD4+ clones, the Treg-derived fraction averaged around 70% with siplizumab versus less than 35% in controls.

Some 96,000 TCR templates per sample were assayed. The assay was immunoSEQ multiplex PCR, and TCRdb's table has in-frame clones only and misses some. The sample lists more than 90,000 clones; around 94% were seen once. Germline CDR1 is MNHEY and CDR2 is SMNVEV (reference sequence). Trimming took 5 bases from V and 3 from J; bases not matched to a gene: 7. The length of the CDR3 is 16 residues. The sequenced material came from non-Treg CD4+ T cells sorted from blood. The receptor was isolated from a human donor in good health. The chain employs TRBV27 and TRBJ2-1, with 10 bases matching TRBD2. The CDR3, as DNA: TGTGCCAGCAGTAGCCTCGGGACTAGCGTCTACAATGAGCAGTTCTTC. It encodes CASSSLGTSVYNEQFF.